This passage covers 8 T cell receptor beta chains from one sample sequenced in a study of T cell repertoires in cytomegalovirus infection. Antigen specificity for these receptors is unknown. Each CDR3 protein is one row after TCRdb ran MiXCR on the reads. The data contain around 750,000 distinct CDR3 sequences, about 31% of them seen just once; the ten biggest clones take up 12%. This sample comprised cultured CD8+ T cells from PBMCs, obtained from culture after CMV antigen stimulation. These receptor sequences come from a human donor in good health (CMV status not recorded). Some clones in this sample may be carry-over from other donors' samples.

This clonotype has only one observation. J is TRBJ2-3 and V is TRBV18, with D perhaps matching TRBD1 (7 bases). Germline CDR1 and CDR2: KGHSH and LQKENI. V gave up 0 bases and J gave up 0 bases, with 22 bases separating them. The CDR3 covers 20 residues. CDR3 protein: CASSPPRQGGGMDSTDTQYF. CDR3 DNA: TGTGCCAGCTCACCACCGCGACAGGGAGGAGGAATGGATAGCACAGATACGCAGTATTTT.

This clonotype is a singleton in its sample. This rearrangement joins TRBV2 to TRBJ2-7, with 10 bases matching TRBD1. The CDR3 extends over 17 amino acids. CDR1 is SNHLY and CDR2 is FYNNEI in the germline V gene. The junction had 19 bases not matched to a gene; V was cut back by 10 bases and J by 4 bases. The CDR3 reads CATAGQGEPLPGYEQYV. CDR3 nucleotides: TGTGCCACCGCTGGACAGGGGGAGCCTCTTCCTGGGTACGAGCAGTACGTC.

The rearrangement uses TRBV7-9 and TRBJ2-7, with D maybe TRBD1 (8 bases). The germline V gene encodes CDR1 SEHNR and CDR2 FQNEAQ (reference sequence). Trimming cost V 2 bases and J 6 bases, with 17 bases left between them. This CDR3 contains 15 residues. DNA for the CDR3: TGTGCCAGCAGCTTAACCGGAACAGGGGGGGTCGAGCAGTACTTC. It yields the protein CASSLTGTGGVEQYF.

This clonotype was detected only a few times. The chain carries TRBV4-1 and TRBJ1-2, with 7 bases matching TRBD1. The V gene end was trimmed by 1 base and the J gene end by 4 bases; junction bases not matched to a gene: 15. This CDR3 comprises 18 residues. Germline lookup yields CDR1 MGHRA and CDR2 YSYEKL. CDR3 sequence (DNA): TGCGCCAGCAGCCAAGTATCTGTTGGAAGGGGGCGCGGCTATGGCTACACCTTC. Its translation: CASSQVSVGRGRGYGYTF.

This chain connects TRBV4-3 to TRBJ1-1, with D possibly matching TRBD1 (5 bases). The CDR3 spans 13 residues. Germline V gene lookup returns CDR1 LGHNA and CDR2 YSLEER. V was pared by 10 bases and J by 6 bases, with 18 bases between. The CDR3 spells CAITGTAHSEAFF. The CDR3 DNA reads TGCGCCATTACAGGAACAGCGCACTCTGAAGCTTTCTTT.

This clonotype was observed a handful of times. The chain employs TRBV2 and TRBJ2-1; D not resolved. Per germline, CDR1 SNHLY and CDR2 FYNNEI. The germline V and J ends were trimmed by 7 bases and 0 bases, with 16 bases remaining between them. The CDR3 extends over 16 amino acids. CDR3 nucleotide sequence: TGTGCCAGCATTTGGAGTGGCAGACCCTCCTACAATGAGCAGTTCTTC. Translation gives CASIWSGRPSYNEQFF.

This clonotype was seen many times. This chain uses TRBV9 with TRBJ2-6, with D hard to call. V lost 5 bases and J 0 bases, leaving 3 bases between the germline ends. This CDR3 spans 13 amino acids. Germline assignment: CDR1 SGDLS and CDR2 YYNGEE. CDR3 loop: CASSSSGANVLTF. The CDR3 DNA reads as TGTGCCAGCAGTTCCTCTGGGGCCAACGTCCTGACTTTC.

This clonotype was detected only a few times. The rearrangement links TRBV14 to TRBJ1-2; D gene uncertain. Germline CDR1 SGHDN, CDR2 FVKESK. The CDR3 covers 14 residues. V shed 0 bases and J shed 7 bases, with 12 bases lying between them. As DNA, the CDR3 is TGTGCCAGCAGCCAAGAGACGAATACGGGTGGCTACACCTTC. Translation gives CASSQETNTGGYTF.